These 4 T cell receptor beta chains came from one sample sequenced in a study of T cells in Graves' hyperthyroidism and ophthalmopathy. The TCR beta CDR3 regions underwent amplification using RNA transcripts as the source. A first-round RT-PCR of the TCR CDR3 used the HTBI primer set. One entry per CDR3 protein, called by TCRdb with MiXCR from the multiplex PCR reads. The repertoire holds hundreds of thousands of distinct CDR3 sequences, with around 13% as singletons. The sequenced material came from blood. These receptors all come from a woman in her 30s with Graves' hyperthyroidism.

This clonotype was counted between two and nine times. The chain employs TRBV3-1 and TRBJ1-5; D is unresolved. The length of the CDR3 is 14 residues. Trimming removed 4 bases from V and 9 bases from J, with 16 bases in between. CDR1 and CDR2 (germline): LGHDT, YNNKEL (reference sequence). The CDR3 loop is CASSRSYEGGPQHF. CDR3 DNA: TGTGCCAGCAGCCGTTCATACGAGGGTGGGCCCCAGCATTTT. Combining the CDR3 with reference TRBV3-1 and TRBJ1-5 gives the whole variable domain DTAVSQTPKYLVTQMGNDKSIKCEQNLGHDTMYWYKQDSKKFLKIMFSYNNKELIINETVPNRFSPKSPDKAHLNLHINSLELGDSAVYFCASSRSYEGGPQHFGDGTRLSIL.

This clonotype was picked up a small number of times. The chain employs TRBV3-1 and TRBJ2-1; possible D gene TRBD2, 5 bases. The ends were cut back, 8 bases at V and 8 bases at J, with 13 bases in the middle. Germline V gives CDR1 LGHDT, CDR2 YNNKEL (reference sequence). The CDR3 totals 12 residues. The CDR3 region is CASYQGGHEQFF. The CDR3 region has the DNA TGTGCCAGCTATCAAGGCGGGCATGAGCAGTTCTTC.

The chain carries TRBV6-1 and TRBJ2-4, with D uncertain. The CDR3 length is 13 residues. Per germline, CDR1 MNHNS and CDR2 SASEGT. V lost 5 bases to trimming and J lost 6 bases, with 11 bases between them. This CDR3 reads CASSTPPVNIQYF. Here the CDR3 DNA reads TGTGCCAGCAGTACCCCCCCTGTAAACATTCAGTACTTC.

This clonotype has ten or more counts. This chain joins TRBV20-1 and TRBJ2-1; D might be TRBD1 or TRBD2, each matching 5 bases. The CDR3 has 13 residues. Germline CDR1 DFQATT, CDR2 SNEGSKA (reference sequence). The germline V and J ends were trimmed by 6 bases and 2 bases, with 11 bases remaining between them. CDR3 nucleotide sequence: TGCAGTGCCACCGGGACCACCTACAATGAGCAGTTCTTC. Translation: CSATGTTYNEQFF.